The entry below gives a single TCR beta chain sequence along with its context. This clonotype was counted many times. The target of this receptor is not known. The record has no base qualities; no much larger clone is one base away. Instrument used: Illumina NovaSeq 6000. TCR cDNA was synthesized by 5'RACE template switching, through which a universal primer site and unique molecular identifiers were introduced. Priming of cDNA synthesis was performed from both the TCR alpha and TCR beta constant segments. Libraries were amplified in two PCR steps, with sample barcodes and sequencing adapters added in the second step. Sequencing of the libraries was done on either Illumina HiSeq 2500 (2x100 bp) or NovaSeq (2x150 bp). Concerning the study's data processing: MIGEC handled demultiplexing of reads and collapsing into UMI consensus sequences, while MiXCR performed V(D)J alignment. Clonotypes responding to the vaccine were identified with edgeR on replicate PBMC samples, with the criteria of FDR below 0.01 and a log2 fold change above 5 up to day 15. Each bulk clonotype was labeled CD4 or CD8 based on which sequenced repertoire, CD4 or CD8, contained the clonotype at higher abundance. TCRdb reworked the public reads: Q25 trimming with fastp, MiXCR clone assembly, productive beta chains retained. Under each unique CDR3 protein, matching rows form one entry showing the most common genes and DNA. The V and J calls follow TCRdb's processing rather than the paper's. Here the sample has more than 300,000 distinct CDR3 sequences; around a tenth occur a single time. The ten biggest clones cover 3% to 3.5% of the sample.

According to the study, the label for this sample's treatment or condition signals: live attenuated yellow fever vaccine strain. A standard Ficoll-Paque protocol was used to isolate PBMCs from peripheral blood. Dynabeads CD4 and CD8 positive selection kits were used to isolate CD4 and CD8 T-cell fractions. TriZol was used to extract RNA from bulk PBMCs, CD4 and CD8 fractions, and dextramer-positive and dextramer-negative fractions. These data belong to a study of T cells after yellow fever vaccination (dated by TCRdb to between 2017 and 2020). For the study in its entirety: The SMART-Seq v4 Ultra Low Input RNA kit was used to prepare libraries from fractions with low cell numbers. Bulk PBMC replicates and cell subsets were isolated from blood drawn at multiple timepoints before and after both primary and secondary immunization. The cohort comprised two healthy male donors, one aged 18 to 30 and one aged 30 to 39 years. To follow T-cell clones before and after both primary and booster YFV17D yellow fever vaccination, bulk TCR alpha and beta repertoires underwent longitudinal sequencing.

The CDR3 holds 15 amino acids from the cysteine to the phenylalanine. CDR3 DNA only is kept here, 45 bases in frame from base 1. CDR1 and CDR2, looked up from the germline V gene, are SGHTA and FQGNSA. V trim: 1 base; J trim: 7 bases; unmatched bases: 5. Study-wide findings and limitations: A small share of clonotypes was detected in both CD4 and CD8 compartments, with the overlap likely arising from convergent recombination. After the booster, most of the clones that had expanded following primary vaccination were detected again (just under 97% of CD4 and 80% to 90% of CD8), which suggests that memory was broadly maintained. Because the study included only two donors, the extent to which the findings can be generalized is limited. Computational filtering was needed because FACS-sorted repertoires could contain abundant contaminating clonotypes from the bulk population. The secondary T-cell response was found to be weaker but faster than the primary response, with a peak reached on day 5 rather than on day 15.

The V and J genes are TRBV7-2 and TRBJ2-1, and 9 bases in between align with TRBD2. The TCR comes from a man aged 18 to 29 who received the YFV17D yellow fever vaccine. The starting material was CD4+ T cells sorted from PBMCs, obtained 45 days after the yellow fever booster vaccination. The nucleotide sequence is TGTGCCAGCAGCTTAGTGGCGGGGGGGCCAAATGAGCAGTTCTTC. Translated, it gives CASSLVAGGPNEQFF.